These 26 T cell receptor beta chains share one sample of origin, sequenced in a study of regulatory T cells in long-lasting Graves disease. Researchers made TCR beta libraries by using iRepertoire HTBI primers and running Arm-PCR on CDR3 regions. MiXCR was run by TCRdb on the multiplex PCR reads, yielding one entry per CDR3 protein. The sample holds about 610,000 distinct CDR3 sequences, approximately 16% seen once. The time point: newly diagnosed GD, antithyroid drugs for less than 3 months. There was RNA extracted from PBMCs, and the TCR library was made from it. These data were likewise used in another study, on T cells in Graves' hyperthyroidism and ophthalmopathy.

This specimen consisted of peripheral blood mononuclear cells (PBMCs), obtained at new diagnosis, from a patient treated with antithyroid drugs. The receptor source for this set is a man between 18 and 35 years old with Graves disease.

Here the CDR3 DNA reads TGTGCCATCAGTGGTGGACAGGGGGCGGGCGAGCAGTACTTC. It encodes CAISGGQGAGEQYF. The chain couples TRBV10-3 to TRBJ2-7, with 11 bases aligning to TRBD1. CDR1 and CDR2 (germline): ENHRY, SYGVKD. The CDR3 has 14 residues. V shed 4 bases and J 6 bases; nucleotides not matched to a gene: 5.

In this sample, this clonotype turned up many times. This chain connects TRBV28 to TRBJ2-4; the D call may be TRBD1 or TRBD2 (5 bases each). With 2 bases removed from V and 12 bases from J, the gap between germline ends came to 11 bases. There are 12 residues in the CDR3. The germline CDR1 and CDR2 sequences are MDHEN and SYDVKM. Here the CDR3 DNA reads TGTGCCAGCAGTTTAGTTGGGACCCCTCAGTACTTC. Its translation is CASSLVGTPQYF.

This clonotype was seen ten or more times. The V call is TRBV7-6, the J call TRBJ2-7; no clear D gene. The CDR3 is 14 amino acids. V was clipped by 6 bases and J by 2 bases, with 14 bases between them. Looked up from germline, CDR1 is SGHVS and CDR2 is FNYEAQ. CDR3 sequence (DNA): TGTGCCAGCAGGATGAAACCTGGGACCTACGAGCAGTACTTC. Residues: CASRMKPGTYEQYF.

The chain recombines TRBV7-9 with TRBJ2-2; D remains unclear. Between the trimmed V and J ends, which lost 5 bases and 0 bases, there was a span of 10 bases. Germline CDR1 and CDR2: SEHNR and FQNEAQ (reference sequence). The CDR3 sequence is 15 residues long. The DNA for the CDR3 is TGTGCCAGCAGCCCAGGCCGCCCGAACACCGGGGAGCTGTTTTTT. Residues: CASSPGRPNTGELFF.

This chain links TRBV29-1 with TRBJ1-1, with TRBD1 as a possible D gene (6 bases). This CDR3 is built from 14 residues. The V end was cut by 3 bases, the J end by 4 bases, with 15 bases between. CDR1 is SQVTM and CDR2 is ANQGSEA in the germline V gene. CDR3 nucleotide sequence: TGCAGCGTTGATATATGGGGGCGCAGCACTGAAGCTTTCTTT. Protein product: CSVDIWGRSTEAFF.

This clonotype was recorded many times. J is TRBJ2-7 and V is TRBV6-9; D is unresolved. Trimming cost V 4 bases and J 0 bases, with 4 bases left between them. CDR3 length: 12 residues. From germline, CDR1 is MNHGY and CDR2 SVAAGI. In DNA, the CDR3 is TGTGCCAGCAGTTTCCTCTCCTACGAGCAGTACTTC. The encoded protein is CASSFLSYEQYF.

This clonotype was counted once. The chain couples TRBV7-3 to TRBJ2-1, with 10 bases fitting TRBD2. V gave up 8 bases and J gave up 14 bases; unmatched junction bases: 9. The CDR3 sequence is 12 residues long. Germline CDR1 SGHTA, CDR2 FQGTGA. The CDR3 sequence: CASGLPGLAKFF. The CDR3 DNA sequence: TGTGCCAGCGGCCTGCCGGGACTAGCGAAGTTCTTC.

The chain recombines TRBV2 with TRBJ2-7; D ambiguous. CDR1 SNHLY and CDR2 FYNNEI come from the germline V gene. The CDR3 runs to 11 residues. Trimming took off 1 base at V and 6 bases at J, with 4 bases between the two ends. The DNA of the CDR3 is TGTGCCAGCAGTGAAGATGGCGAGCAGTACTTC. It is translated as CASSEDGEQYF.

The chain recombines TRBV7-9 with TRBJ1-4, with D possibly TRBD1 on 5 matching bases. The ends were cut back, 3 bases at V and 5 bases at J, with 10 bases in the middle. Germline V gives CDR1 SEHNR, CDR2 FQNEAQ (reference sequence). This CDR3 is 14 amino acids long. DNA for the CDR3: TGTGCCAGCAGCTTTTCCAGGGTAAATGAAAAACTGTTTTTT. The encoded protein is CASSFSRVNEKLFF. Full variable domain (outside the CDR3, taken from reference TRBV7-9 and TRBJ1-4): DTGVSQNPRHKITKRGQNVTFRCDPISEHNRLYWYRQTLGQGPEFLTYFQNEAQLEKSRLLSDRFSAERPKGSFSTLEIQRTEQGDSAMYLCASSFSRVNEKLFFGSGTQLSVL.

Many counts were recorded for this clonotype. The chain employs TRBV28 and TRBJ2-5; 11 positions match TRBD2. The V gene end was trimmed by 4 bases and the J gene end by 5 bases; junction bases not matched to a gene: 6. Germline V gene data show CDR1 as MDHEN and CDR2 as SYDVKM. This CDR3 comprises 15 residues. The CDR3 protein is CASSSGLADLETQYF. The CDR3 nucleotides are TGTGCCAGCAGTTCGGGACTAGCGGATTTGGAGACCCAGTACTTC.

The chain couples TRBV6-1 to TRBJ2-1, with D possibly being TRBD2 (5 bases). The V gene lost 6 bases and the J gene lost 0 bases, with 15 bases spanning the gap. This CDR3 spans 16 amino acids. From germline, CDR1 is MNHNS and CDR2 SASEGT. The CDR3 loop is CASRDLSGSSYNEQFF. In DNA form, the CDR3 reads TGTGCCAGCAGGGATTTATCGGGAAGCTCCTACAATGAGCAGTTCTTC.

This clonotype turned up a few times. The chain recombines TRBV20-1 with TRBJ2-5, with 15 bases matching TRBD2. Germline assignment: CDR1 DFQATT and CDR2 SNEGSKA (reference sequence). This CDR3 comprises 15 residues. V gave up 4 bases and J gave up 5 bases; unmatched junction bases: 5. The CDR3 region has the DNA TGCAGTGCTATACCCGGGACTAGCGGGAGGGAGACCCAGTACTTC. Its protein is CSAIPGTSGRETQYF.

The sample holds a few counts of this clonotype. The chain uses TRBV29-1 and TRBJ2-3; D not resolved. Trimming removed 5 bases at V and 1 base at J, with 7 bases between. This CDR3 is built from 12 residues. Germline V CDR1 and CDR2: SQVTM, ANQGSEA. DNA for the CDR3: TGCAGCGTTAAGGTTGGCACAGATACGCAGTATTTT. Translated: CSVKVGTDTQYF.

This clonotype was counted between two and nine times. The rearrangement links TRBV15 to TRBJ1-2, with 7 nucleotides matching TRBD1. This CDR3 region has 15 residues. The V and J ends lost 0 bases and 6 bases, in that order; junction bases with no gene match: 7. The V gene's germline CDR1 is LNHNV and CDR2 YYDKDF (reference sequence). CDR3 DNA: TGTGCCACCAGCAGAGATCAAGGACAGGTGAATGGCTACACCTTC. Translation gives CATSRDQGQVNGYTF.

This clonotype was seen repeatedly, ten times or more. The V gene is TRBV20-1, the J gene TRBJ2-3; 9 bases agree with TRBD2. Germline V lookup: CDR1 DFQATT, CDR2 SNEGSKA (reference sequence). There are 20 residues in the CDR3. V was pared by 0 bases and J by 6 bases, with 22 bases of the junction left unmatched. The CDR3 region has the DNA TGCAGTGCTAGAGATTCGATCCGGTGGCTAGCGGGAATGGGGAGCGATACGCAGTATTTT. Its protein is CSARDSIRWLAGMGSDTQYF.

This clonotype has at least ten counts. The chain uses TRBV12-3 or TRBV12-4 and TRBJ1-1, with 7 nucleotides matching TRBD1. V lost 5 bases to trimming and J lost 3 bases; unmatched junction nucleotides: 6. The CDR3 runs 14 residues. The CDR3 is CASSRDSQDTEAFF. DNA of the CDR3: TGTGCCAGCAGTCGGGACAGCCAAGACACTGAAGCTTTCTTT.

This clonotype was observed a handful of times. The CDR3 DNA reads as TGTGCCAGCAGCTCAAGAAGCGGGGGGGTAGGCAATGAGCAGTTCTTC. It yields the protein CASSSRSGGVGNEQFF. The chain uses TRBV7-3 and TRBJ2-1; 10 nucleotides line up with TRBD2. The CDR3 covers 16 residues. V was clipped by 4 bases and J by 6 bases; unmatched bases: 9. Germline CDR1 is SGHTA and CDR2 is FQGTGA.

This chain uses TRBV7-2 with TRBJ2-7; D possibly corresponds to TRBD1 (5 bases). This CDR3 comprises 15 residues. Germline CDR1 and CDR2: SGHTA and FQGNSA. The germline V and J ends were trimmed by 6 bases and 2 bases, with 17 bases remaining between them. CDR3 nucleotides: TGTGCCAGCAGTACCGTCCAGGGATTCACCTACGAGCAGTACTTC. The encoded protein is CASSTVQGFTYEQYF.

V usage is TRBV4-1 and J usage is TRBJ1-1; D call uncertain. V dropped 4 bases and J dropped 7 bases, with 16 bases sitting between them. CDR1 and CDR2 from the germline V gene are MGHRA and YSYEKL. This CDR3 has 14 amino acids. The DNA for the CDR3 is TGCGCCAGCAGCCCTGCTAGTAGGGTGGGTGAAGCTTTCTTT. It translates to CASSPASRVGEAFF.

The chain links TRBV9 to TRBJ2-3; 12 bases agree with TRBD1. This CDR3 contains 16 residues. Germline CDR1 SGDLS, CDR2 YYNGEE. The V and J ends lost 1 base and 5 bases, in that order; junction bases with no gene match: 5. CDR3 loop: CASSVIGTGGGDTQYF. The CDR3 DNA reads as TGTGCCAGCAGCGTAATCGGGACAGGGGGCGGAGATACGCAGTATTTT.

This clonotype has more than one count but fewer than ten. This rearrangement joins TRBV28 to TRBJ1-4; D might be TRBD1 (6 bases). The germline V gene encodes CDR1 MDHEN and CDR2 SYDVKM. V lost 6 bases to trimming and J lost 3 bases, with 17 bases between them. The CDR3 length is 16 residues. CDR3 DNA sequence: TGTGCCAGCAGGCATCTACGGACAGCGGCTAATGAAAAACTGTTTTTT. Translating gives CASRHLRTAANEKLFF.

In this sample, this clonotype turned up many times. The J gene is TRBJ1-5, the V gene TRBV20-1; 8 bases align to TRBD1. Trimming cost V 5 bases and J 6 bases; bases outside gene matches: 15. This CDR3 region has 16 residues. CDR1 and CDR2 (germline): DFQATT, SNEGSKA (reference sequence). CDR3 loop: CSASRRGDRYSQPQHF. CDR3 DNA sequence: TGCAGTGCTTCAAGGCGGGGGGACAGGTACTCTCAGCCCCAGCATTTT.

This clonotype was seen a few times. The CDR3 nucleotides are TGTGCCTCCCGGGGGAGGATCGTTGAGCAGTTCTTC. Protein product: CASRGRIVEQFF. This chain uses TRBV30 with TRBJ2-1, with TRBD2 as a possible D gene (6 bases). There are 12 residues in the CDR3. V was shortened by 7 bases and J by 9 bases, with 16 bases between the two germline ends. The germline V gene encodes CDR1 GTSNPN and CDR2 SVGIG (reference sequence).

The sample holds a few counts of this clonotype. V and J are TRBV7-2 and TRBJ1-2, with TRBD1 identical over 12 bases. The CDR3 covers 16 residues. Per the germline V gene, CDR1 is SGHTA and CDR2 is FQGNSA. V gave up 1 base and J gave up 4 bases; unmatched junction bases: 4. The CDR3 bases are TGTGCCAGCAGCTTAGAGGGGACAGGGGGCTTCTATGGCTACACCTTC. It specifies CASSLEGTGGFYGYTF. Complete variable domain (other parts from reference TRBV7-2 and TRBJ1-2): GAGVSQSPSNKVTEKGKDVELRCDPISGHTALYWYRQSLGQGLEFLIYFQGNSAPDKSGLPSDRFSAERTGGSVSTLTIQRTQQEDSAVYLCASSLEGTGGFYGYTFGSGTRLTVV.

Here the CDR3 DNA reads TGCAGTGCTAGTTCCGGACAGACCTACAATGAGCAGTTCTTC. It specifies CSASSGQTYNEQFF. The rearrangement uses TRBV20-1 and TRBJ2-1; D may be TRBD1 (6 bases). V lost 3 bases and J 2 bases, leaving 11 bases between the germline ends. The CDR3 has 14 amino acids. Germline loops: CDR1 DFQATT, CDR2 SNEGSKA (reference sequence).

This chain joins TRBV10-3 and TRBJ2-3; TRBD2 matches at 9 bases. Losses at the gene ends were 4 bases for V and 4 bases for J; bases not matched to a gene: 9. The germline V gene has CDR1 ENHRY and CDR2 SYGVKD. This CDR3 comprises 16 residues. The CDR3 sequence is CAISGRGRARADTQYF. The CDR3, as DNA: TGTGCCATCAGTGGTCGCGGGAGGGCCCGGGCAGATACGCAGTATTTT.